The rows below give T cell receptor beta chains drawn from one sample of a study of radiotherapy plus CTLA-4 blockade in lung cancer. Data came from immunoSEQ multiplex PCR; TCRdb stores just in-frame clones and leaves some out. Of some 71,000 clones detected, more than 70% appear once; the ten largest clones hold roughly 15%. The sample in question was peripheral blood, obtained from a patient treated with radiotherapy plus ipilimumab. These receptors all come from a human donor with non-small cell lung cancer whose response to radiotherapy plus ipilimumab could not be evaluated. Some clones in this sample may be carry-over from other donors' samples. Each CDR3 is given with its conserved first and last residue. Fields, in order: clone size, D gene, V gene, J gene, CDR3 protein, CDR3 DNA. A D gene is named only where the DNA matches it firmly. Clone size appears in some rows only: once, few, many, or a class for an expanded clone.

>-|-|TRBV6-5|TRBJ2-5
CASSESRVETQYF
TGTGCCAGCAGTGAGAGCAGGGTGGAGACCCAGTACTTC
>few|-|TRBV28|TRBJ2-3
CASSLWREVDTQYF
TGTGCCAGCAGTTTATGGAGGGAGGTCGATACGCAGTATTTT
>once|TRBD1|TRBV15|TRBJ2-1
CATSRDRDSDVGFYNEQFF
TGTGCCACCAGCAGAGACCGGGACAGCGACGTGGGTTTTTACAATGAGCAGTTCTTC
>-|TRBD1|TRBV6-5|TRBJ2-2
CASSYRGTGTTGELFF
TGTGCCAGCAGTTATCGCGGGACAGGGACGACCGGGGAGCTGTTTTTT
>-|-|TRBV11-2|TRBJ2-5
CASSFDRQEAQYF
TGTGCCAGCAGCTTTGACAGACAAGAGGCCCAGTACTTC
>-|-|TRBV6-6|TRBJ2-6
CASRGGGANVLTF
TGTGCCAGCCGAGGGGGTGGGGCCAACGTCCTGACTTTC
>few|TRBD2|TRBV6-5|TRBJ2-1
CASSRTSGGYNEQFF
TGTGCCAGCAGTCGGACTAGCGGGGGGTACAATGAGCAGTTCTTC
>-|-|TRBV9|TRBJ2-7
CASSVGGRVVYEQYF
TGTGCCAGCAGCGTAGGGGGCAGGGTAGTCTACGAGCAGTACTTC
>-|-|TRBV6-1|TRBJ1-1
CAASTLEAFF
TGTGCCGCAAGTACTCTTGAAGCTTTCTTT
>once|-|TRBV19|TRBJ1-2
CASSISGHEKFNYGYTF
TGTGCCAGTAGTATTTCGGGACACGAAAAATTTAACTATGGCTACACCTTC
>-|-|TRBV7-8|TRBJ2-7
CASSWVPPGREQYF
TGTGCCAGCAGCTGGGTGCCCCCAGGGCGCGAGCAGTACTTC